This TCR beta chain was sequenced for a study of cytomegalovirus exposure and HLA in healthy donors. Assay used: immunoSEQ multiplex PCR; TCRdb lists only in-frame clones, some missing. The sample shows 150,000 or so clones, about 87% of them seen only once. Details on this clone: Its antigen is unknown.

Broader study findings: The study listed 164 cytomegalovirus-associated TCR beta chains. The majority of TCR sequences were rare, yet some public TCRs appeared in many donors. A classifier reportedly called cytomegalovirus status with high sensitivity and specificity.

Separate from the approximately 670-subject first cohort was the approximately 120-subject validation cohort, to which the donors belonged. After removal of 8 bases from V and 5 bases from J, the junction contained 5 bases not matched to a gene. Germline V CDR1 and CDR2: MDHEN, SYDVKM. The CDR3 length is 14 residues. The V gene is TRBV28, the J gene TRBJ2-1, with 11 nucleotides matching TRBD2. The sequence was collected from a woman between 25 and 40 years old in good health and CMV-seropositive. The sequencing input was PBMCs. CDR3 sequence reads: CASLGLAANNEQFF. CDR3 nucleotide sequence: TGTGCCAGCTTGGGACTAGCGGCCAACAATGAGCAGTTCTTC.